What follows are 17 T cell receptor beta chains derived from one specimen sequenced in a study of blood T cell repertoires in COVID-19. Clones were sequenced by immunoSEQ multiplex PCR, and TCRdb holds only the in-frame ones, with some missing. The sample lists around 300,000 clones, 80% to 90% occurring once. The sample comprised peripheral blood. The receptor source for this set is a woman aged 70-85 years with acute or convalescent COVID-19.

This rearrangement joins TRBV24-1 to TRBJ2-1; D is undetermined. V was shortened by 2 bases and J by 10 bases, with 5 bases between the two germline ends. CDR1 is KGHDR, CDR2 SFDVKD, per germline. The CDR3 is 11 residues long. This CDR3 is CATSDSREQFF. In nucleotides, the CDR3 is TGTGCCACCAGTGATTCCAGGGAGCAGTTCTTC.

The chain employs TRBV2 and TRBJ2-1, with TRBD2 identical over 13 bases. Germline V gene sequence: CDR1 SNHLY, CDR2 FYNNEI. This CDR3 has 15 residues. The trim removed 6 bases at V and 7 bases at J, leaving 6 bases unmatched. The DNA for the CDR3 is TGTGCCAGCAGCCGACTAGCGGGGGGAGGTAATGAGCAGTTCTTC. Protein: CASSRLAGGGNEQFF. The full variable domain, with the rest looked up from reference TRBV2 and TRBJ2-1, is EPEVTQTPSHQVTQMGQEVILRCVPISNHLYFYWYRQILGQKVEFLVSFYNNEISEKSEIFDDQFSVERPDGSNFTLKIRSTKLEDSAMYFCASSRLAGGGNEQFFGPGTRLTVL.

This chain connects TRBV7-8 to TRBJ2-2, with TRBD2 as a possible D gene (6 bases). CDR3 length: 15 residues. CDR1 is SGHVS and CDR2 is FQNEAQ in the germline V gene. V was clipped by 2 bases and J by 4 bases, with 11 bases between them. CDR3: CASSLPGLITGELFF. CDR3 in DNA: TGTGCCAGCAGCTTACCGGGACTTATCACCGGGGAGCTGTTTTTT.

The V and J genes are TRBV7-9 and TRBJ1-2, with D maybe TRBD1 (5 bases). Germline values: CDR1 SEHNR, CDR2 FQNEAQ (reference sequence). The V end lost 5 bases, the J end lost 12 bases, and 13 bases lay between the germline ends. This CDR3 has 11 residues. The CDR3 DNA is TGTGCCAGCAGCCAGGGACTCCTCCACACCTTC. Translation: CASSQGLLHTF.

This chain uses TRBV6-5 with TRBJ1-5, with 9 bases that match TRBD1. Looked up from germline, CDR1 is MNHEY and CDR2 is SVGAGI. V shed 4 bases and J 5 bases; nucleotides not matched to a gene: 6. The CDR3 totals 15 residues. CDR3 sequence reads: CASSSKDRGHQPQHF. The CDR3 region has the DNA TGTGCCAGCAGTTCGAAGGACAGGGGACATCAGCCCCAGCATTTT.

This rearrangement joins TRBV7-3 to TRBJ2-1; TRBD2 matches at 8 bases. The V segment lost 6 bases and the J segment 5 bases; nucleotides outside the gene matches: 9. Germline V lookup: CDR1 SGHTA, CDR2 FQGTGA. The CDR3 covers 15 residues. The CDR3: CASSRGSGGHNEQFF. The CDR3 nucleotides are TGTGCCAGCAGTCGGGGGAGCGGGGGCCACAATGAGCAGTTCTTC.

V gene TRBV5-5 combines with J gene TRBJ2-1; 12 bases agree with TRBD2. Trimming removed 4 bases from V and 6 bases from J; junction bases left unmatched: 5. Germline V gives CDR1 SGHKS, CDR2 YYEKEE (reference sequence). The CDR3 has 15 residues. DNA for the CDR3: TGTGCCAGCAGCCTCACTAGCGGGGGGAGCAATGAGCAGTTCTTC. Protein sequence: CASSLTSGGSNEQFF.

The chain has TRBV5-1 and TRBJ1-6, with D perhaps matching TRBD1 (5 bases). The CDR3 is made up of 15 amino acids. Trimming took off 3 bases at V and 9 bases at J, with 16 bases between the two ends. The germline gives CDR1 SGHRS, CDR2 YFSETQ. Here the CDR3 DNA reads TGCGCCAGCAGCTCGGATACCCCAGGGTTTTCACCCCTCCACTTT. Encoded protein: CASSSDTPGFSPLHF.

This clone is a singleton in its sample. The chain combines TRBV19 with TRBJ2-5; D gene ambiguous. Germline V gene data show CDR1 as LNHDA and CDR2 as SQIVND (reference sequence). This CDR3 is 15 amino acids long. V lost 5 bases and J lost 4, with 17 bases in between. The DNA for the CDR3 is TGTGCCAGTAGTCTTACACCTTGGGCAATAGAGACCCAGTACTTC. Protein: CASSLTPWAIETQYF. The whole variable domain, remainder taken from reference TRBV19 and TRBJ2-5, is DGGITQSPKYLFRKEGQNVTLSCEQNLNHDAMYWYRQDPGQGLRLIYYSQIVNDFQKGDIAEGYSVSREKKESFPLTVTSAQKNPTAFYLCASSLTPWAIETQYFGPGTRLLVL.

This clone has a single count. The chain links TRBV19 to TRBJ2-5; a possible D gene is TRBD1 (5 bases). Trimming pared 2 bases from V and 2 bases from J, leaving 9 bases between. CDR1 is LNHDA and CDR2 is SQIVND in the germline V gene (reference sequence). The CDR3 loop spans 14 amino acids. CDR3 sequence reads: CASSITGTQETQYF. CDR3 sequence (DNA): TGTGCCAGTAGTATAACAGGCACTCAAGAGACCCAGTACTTC. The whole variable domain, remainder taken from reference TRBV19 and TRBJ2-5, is DGGITQSPKYLFRKEGQNVTLSCEQNLNHDAMYWYRQDPGQGLRLIYYSQIVNDFQKGDIAEGYSVSREKKESFPLTVTSAQKNPTAFYLCASSITGTQETQYFGPGTRLLVL.

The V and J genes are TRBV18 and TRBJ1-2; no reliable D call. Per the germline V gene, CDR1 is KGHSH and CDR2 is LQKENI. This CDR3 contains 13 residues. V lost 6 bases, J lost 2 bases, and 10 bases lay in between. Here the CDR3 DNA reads TGTGCCAGCTCGCCTGACGGGAACTATGGCTACACCTTC. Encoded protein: CASSPDGNYGYTF. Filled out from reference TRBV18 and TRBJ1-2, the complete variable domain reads NAGVMQNPRHLVRRRGQEARLRCSPMKGHSHVYWYRQLPEEGLKFMVYLQKENIIDESGMPKERFSAEFPKEGPSILRIQQVVRGDSAAYFCASSPDGNYGYTFGSGTRLTVV.

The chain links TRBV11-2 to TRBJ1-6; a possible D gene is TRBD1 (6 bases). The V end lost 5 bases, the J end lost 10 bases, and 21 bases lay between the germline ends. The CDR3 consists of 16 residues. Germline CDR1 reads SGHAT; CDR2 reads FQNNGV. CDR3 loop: CASSTRTLDRGSPLHF. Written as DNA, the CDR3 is TGTGCCAGCAGCACCCGCACCCTGGACAGAGGCTCACCCCTCCACTTT.

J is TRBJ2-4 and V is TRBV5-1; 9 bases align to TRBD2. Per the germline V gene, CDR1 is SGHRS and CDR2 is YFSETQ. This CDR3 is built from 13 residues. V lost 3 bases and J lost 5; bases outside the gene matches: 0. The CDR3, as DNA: TGCGCCAGCAGCTCTAGCGGGGAAAACATTCAGTACTTC. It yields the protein CASSSSGENIQYF.

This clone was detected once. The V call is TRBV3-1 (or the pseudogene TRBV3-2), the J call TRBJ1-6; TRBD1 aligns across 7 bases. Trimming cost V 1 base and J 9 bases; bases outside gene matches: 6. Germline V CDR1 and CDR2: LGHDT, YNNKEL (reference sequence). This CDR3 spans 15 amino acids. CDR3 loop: CASSQGQGFGSPLHF. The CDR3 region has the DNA TGTGCCAGCAGCCAAGGACAGGGTTTCGGTTCACCCCTCCACTTT.

The CDR3 DNA follows: TGTGCCAGCAGCGTAGGGGAGACAGGGCTCTATGGCTACACCTTC. Residues: CASSVGETGLYGYTF. The chain joins TRBV9 to TRBJ1-2; TRBD1 matches at 7 bases. CDR1 is SGDLS and CDR2 is YYNGEE in the germline V gene. Trimming took 0 bases from V and 4 from J; bases not matched to a gene: 6. This CDR3 comprises 15 residues.

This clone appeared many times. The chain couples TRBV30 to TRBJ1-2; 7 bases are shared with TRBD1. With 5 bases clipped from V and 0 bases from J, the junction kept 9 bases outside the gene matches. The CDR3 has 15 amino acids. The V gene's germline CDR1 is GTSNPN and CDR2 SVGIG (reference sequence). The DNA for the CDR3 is TGTGCCTGGGTGGACCGGGACAGCTCTAACTATGGCTACACCTTC. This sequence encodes CAWVDRDSSNYGYTF. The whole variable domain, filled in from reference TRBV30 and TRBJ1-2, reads SQTIHQWPATLVQPVGSPLSLECTVEGTSNPNLYWYRQAAGRGLQLLFYSVGIGQISSEVPQNLSASRPQDRQFILSSKKLLLSDSGFYLCAWVDRDSSNYGYTFGSGTRLTVV.

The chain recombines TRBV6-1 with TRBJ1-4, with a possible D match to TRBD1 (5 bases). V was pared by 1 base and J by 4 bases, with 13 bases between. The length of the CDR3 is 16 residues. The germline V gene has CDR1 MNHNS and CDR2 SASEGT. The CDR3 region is CASSEVGGRSNEKLFF. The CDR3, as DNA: TGTGCCAGCAGTGAAGTCGGGGGAAGGAGTAATGAAAAACTGTTTTTT.